The entry below gives a single TCR beta chain sequence along with its context. The sample belongs to a study of T cell changes during pregnancy in multiple sclerosis. The protocol was immunoSEQ multiplex PCR, while the TCRdb copy is restricted to in-frame clones and leaves out a portion. The top ten hold about 0.99% of the sample, which has tens of thousands of clones, 80% to 95% seen once. The receptor comes from a female donor with multiple sclerosis, enrolled in a pregnancy study. The material was peripheral blood, obtained after pregnancy.

The CDR3 DNA reads as TGTGCCAGCACCTTGTTACCAGGGGGCGACACCGGGGAGCTGTTTTTT. This gives the protein CASTLLPGGDTGELFF. The chain links TRBV7-2 to TRBJ2-2; 8 bases line up with TRBD1. This CDR3 contains 16 residues. V lost 7 bases to trimming and J lost 3 bases; unmatched junction nucleotides: 10. Germline V gene lookup returns CDR1 SGHTA and CDR2 FQGNSA.